Each of the 10 T cell receptor beta chains below was sequenced from the same sample in a study of blood T cell repertoires in COVID-19. The table came from immunoSEQ multiplex PCR; TCRdb's copy has only in-frame clones and leaves some out. The sample contains 230,000 or so clones, more than 65% of which appear only once. The specimen sequenced was PBMCs or T cells enriched from blood (not recorded which). These receptors were collected from a man aged 50-59 years who had recovered from COVID-19.

J is TRBJ2-7 and V is TRBV19; 11 bases agree with TRBD2. The CDR3 is made up of 14 amino acids. Germline V CDR1 and CDR2: LNHDA, SQIVND (reference sequence). After removal of 4 bases from V and 7 bases from J, the junction contained 6 bases not matched to a gene. DNA for the CDR3: TGTGCCAGTAGTACGACTAGCGGGAAAAATGAGCAGTACTTC. It translates to CASSTTSGKNEQYF.

Here the CDR3 DNA reads TGTGCCAGCAGTGGCCTAGGGGGAGACCCAACGTTTAGCAATCAGCCCCAGCATTTT. The encoded protein is CASSGLGGDPTFSNQPQHF. The chain joins TRBV28 to TRBJ1-5; possibly TRBD1 for D (6 bases). The V and J ends lost 5 bases and 0 bases respectively, with 23 bases between them. The CDR3 has 19 residues. Germline V CDR1 and CDR2: MDHEN, SYDVKM.

The J gene is TRBJ1-2, the V gene TRBV5-4; 7 nucleotides align to TRBD1. The CDR3 consists of 14 residues. Germline V CDR1 and CDR2: SGHNT, YYREEE (reference sequence). J was trimmed by 2 bases and V by 4 bases; bases with no gene match: 5. CDR3 DNA sequence: TGTGCCAGCAGCGTTACGGGACAGAACTATGGCTACACCTTC. It encodes CASSVTGQNYGYTF. The whole variable domain, remainder taken from reference TRBV5-4 and TRBJ1-2, is ETGVTQSPTHLIKTRGQQVTLRCSSQSGHNTVSWYQQALGQGPQFIFQYYREEENGRGNFPPRFSGLQFPNYSSELNVNALELDDSALYLCASSVTGQNYGYTFGSGTRLTVV.

The chain is built from TRBV6-5 and TRBJ1-6; D not certain. Germline assignment: CDR1 MNHEY and CDR2 SVGAGI. The CDR3 loop spans 14 amino acids. Trimming removed 4 bases from V and 9 bases from J, with 13 bases in between. Here the CDR3 DNA reads TGTGCCAGCAGTTCCATAGAAATTGGTTCACCCCTCCACTTT. This sequence encodes CASSSIEIGSPLHF.

This rearrangement joins TRBV12-3 or TRBV12-4 to TRBJ1-2, with 8 bases matching TRBD1. The V segment lost 4 bases and the J segment 10 bases; nucleotides outside the gene matches: 8. The CDR3 loop spans 13 amino acids. The CDR3 sequence is CASSSQGASDYTF. The CDR3 DNA is TGTGCCAGCAGTTCCCAGGGGGCCTCTGACTACACCTTC.

The rearrangement uses TRBV5-1 and TRBJ2-5, with 8 bases fitting TRBD1. Losses at the gene ends were 0 bases for V and 6 bases for J; bases not matched to a gene: 7. Germline CDR1 and CDR2: SGHRS and YFSETQ. This CDR3 is 15 amino acids long. The CDR3 DNA is TGCGCCAGCAGCTTGGAAGGCCAGGGGGCGAAGACCCAGTACTTC. Translation: CASSLEGQGAKTQYF.

The chain is built from TRBV18 and TRBJ1-6; possible D gene TRBD1, 5 bases. This CDR3 is built from 16 residues. Germline lookup yields CDR1 KGHSH and CDR2 LQKENI. Trimming pared 6 bases from V and 6 bases from J, leaving 18 bases between. CDR3 region: CASSHRDGEGNSPLHF. As DNA, the CDR3 is TGTGCCAGCTCTCACCGGGACGGGGAGGGTAATTCACCCCTCCACTTT. The full variable domain, with the rest looked up from reference TRBV18 and TRBJ1-6, is NAGVMQNPRHLVRRRGQEARLRCSPMKGHSHVYWYRQLPEEGLKFMVYLQKENIIDESGMPKERFSAEFPKEGPSILRIQQVVRGDSAAYFCASSHRDGEGNSPLHFGNGTRLTVT.

In nucleotides, the CDR3 is TGTGCCAGCTCACCCTCCGGGACAATAATGAACACTGAAGCTTTCTTT. This encodes CASSPSGTIMNTEAFF. The V and J genes are TRBV18 and TRBJ1-1, with a possible D match to TRBD1 (6 bases). The V end was cut by 3 bases, the J end by 0 bases, with 14 bases between. The CDR3 is made up of 16 amino acids. Per the germline V gene, CDR1 is KGHSH and CDR2 is LQKENI.

Only one count was recorded for this clone. J is TRBJ2-5 and V is TRBV29-1, with D possibly being TRBD2 (7 bases). Germline CDR1 SQVTM, CDR2 ANQGSEA. V lost 7 bases, J lost 5 bases, and 14 bases lay in between. This CDR3 has 12 amino acids. The CDR3 sequence is CSAVGGPETQYF. CDR3 DNA sequence: TGCAGCGCTGTGGGGGGGCCCGAGACCCAGTACTTC.

The chain has TRBV10-2 and TRBJ2-7, with D perhaps TRBD1 (5 bases). Germline loops: CDR1 WSHSY, CDR2 SAAADI. The V and J ends lost 4 bases and 1 base respectively, with 8 bases between them. The CDR3 totals 13 residues. The DNA of the CDR3 is TGCGCCAGCAGTGGACAGAGATCCTACGAGCAGTACTTC. This codes for CASSGQRSYEQYF.